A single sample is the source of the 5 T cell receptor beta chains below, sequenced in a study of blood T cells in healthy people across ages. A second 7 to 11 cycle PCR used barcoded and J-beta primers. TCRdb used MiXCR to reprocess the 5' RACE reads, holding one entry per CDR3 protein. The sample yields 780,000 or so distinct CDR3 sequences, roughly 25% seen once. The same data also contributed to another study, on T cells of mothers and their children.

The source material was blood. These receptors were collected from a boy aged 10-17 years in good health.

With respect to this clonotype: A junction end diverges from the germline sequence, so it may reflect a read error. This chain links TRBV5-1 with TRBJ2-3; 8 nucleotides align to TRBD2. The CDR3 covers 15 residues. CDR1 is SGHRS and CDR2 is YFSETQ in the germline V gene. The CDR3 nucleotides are TGCGCCAGCAGCTTGGCCAGCGGGGGCGGAGATACGCGGTATTTT. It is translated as CASSLASGGGDTRYF.

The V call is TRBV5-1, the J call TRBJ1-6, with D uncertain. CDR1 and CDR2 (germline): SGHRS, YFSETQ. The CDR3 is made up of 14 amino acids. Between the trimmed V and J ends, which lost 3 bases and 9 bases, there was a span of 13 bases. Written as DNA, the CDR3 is TGCGCCAGCAGCTCGGAAGTGTACAGTTCACCCCTCCACTTT. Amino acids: CASSSEVYSSPLHF.

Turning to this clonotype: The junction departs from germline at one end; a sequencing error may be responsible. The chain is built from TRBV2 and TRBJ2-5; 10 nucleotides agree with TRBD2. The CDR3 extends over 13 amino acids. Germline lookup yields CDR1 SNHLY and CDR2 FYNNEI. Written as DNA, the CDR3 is TGTGCCAGCGCTCTAGCGGGGGCCCGGACCCGGTACTTC. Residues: CASALAGARTRYF.

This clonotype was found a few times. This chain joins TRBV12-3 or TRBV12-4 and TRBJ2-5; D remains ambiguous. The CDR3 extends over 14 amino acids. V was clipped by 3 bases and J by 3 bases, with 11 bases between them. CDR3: CASSFWRGEETQYF. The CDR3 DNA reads TGTGCCAGCAGTTTTTGGCGCGGAGAAGAGACCCAGTACTTC.

The CDR3 is CASADAWGRYYEQYF. In DNA form, the CDR3 reads TGCGCCAGCGCCGACGCCTGGGGTAGGTACTACGAGCAGTACTTC. J is TRBJ2-1 and V is TRBV5-1; D is ambiguous. The J call is uncertain, as TRBJ2-7 better fits the DNA end. The CDR3 covers 15 residues. Germline V CDR1 and CDR2: SGHRS, YFSETQ.